The 2 T cell receptor beta chains below were found in one sample sequenced in a study of T cell responses to AZD1222 COVID-19 vaccine. Here immunoSEQ multiplex PCR was the method, and the copy in TCRdb shows in-frame clones only, minus some. Of about 150,000 clones in the sample, about 88% are singletons; the top ten hold less than 3.5%. Material: peripheral blood, obtained on day 0 of AZD1222 vaccination. The receptors shown here come from an adult in good health.

The chain has TRBV7-2 and TRBJ1-1; weak D call: TRBD1 (6 bases). Per germline, CDR1 SGHTA and CDR2 FQGNSA. This CDR3 has 14 residues. Deletions cut 4 bases from V and 4 bases from J, with 13 bases between. CDR3 nucleotide sequence: TGTGCCAGCAGCTACATACAGGGTTCCACTGAAGCTTTCTTT. This codes for CASSYIQGSTEAFF.

The CDR3 DNA is TGTGCCAGCAGCCCGCAGCGGGAGGCAGAGCAGTACTTC. Its protein product is CASSPQREAEQYF. The chain joins TRBV7-6 to TRBJ2-7; 9 bases map to TRBD2. CDR3 length equals 13 residues. With 5 bases clipped from V and 7 bases from J, the junction kept 6 bases outside the gene matches. Germline V CDR1 and CDR2: SGHVS, FNYEAQ.